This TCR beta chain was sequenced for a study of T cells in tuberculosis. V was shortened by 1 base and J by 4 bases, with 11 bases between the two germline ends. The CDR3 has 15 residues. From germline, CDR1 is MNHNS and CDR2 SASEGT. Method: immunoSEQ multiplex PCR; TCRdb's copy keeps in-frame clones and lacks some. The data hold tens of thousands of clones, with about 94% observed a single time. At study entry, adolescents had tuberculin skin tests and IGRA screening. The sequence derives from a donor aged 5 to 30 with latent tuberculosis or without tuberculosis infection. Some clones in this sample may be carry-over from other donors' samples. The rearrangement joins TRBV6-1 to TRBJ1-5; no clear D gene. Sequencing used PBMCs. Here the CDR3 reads CASSEGGHPNQPQHF. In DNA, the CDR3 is TGTGCCAGCAGTGAAGGAGGGCACCCTAATCAGCCCCAGCATTTT.